Presented here are 9 T cell receptor beta chains from one specimen sequenced in a study of CD8+ T cells in alopecia areata. RNA, once extracted, was reverse transcribed into cDNA for use as the sequencing template. The method was immunoSEQ multiplex PCR; TCRdb's version includes in-frame clones alone and lacks a portion of them. This sample comprises 90,000 to 130,000 clones, none seen once only. The sample was lesional skin. The receptor set was obtained from a C3H/HeJ mouse with alopecia areata. MHC haplotype of the strain: H2-k.

This clone has a handful of counts. Gene names follow the mouse nomenclature. The read ends 4 residues early relative to the CDR3; the germline J gene fills the gap. V gene TRBV1 combines with J gene TRBJ1-4; 11 positions agree with TRBD1. Germline V gives CDR1 NSQYPW, CDR2 LRSPGD (reference sequence). This CDR3 region has 17 residues. The DNA read from the CDR3 is TGCACCTGCAGTGCAGAGGACAGGGGGCGCTGGGGCGAA. It is translated as CTCSAEDRGRWGE. The whole CDR3 sequence is CTCSAEDRGRWGERLFF.

About this clone itself: Any gene name here is a mouse gene name. From the germline J gene comes the end of the CDR3, since the read stops 4 residues before it. This rearrangement joins TRBV13-3 to TRBJ1-1, with TRBD1 matching over 12 bases. The CDR3 has 17 residues. Germline V gene sequence: CDR1 NNHDY, CDR2 SYVADS. J gave up 4 bases and V 4 bases, and 11 bases lay outside the gene matches. The CDR3 is CASSSGTGGRRGTEVFF. CDR3 bases read: TGTGCCAGCAGTTCCGGGACAGGGGGCCGGCGGGGCACA.

A few counts support this clone. The gene names given are mouse names. The read comes to an end 4 residues before the CDR3 does, leaving the germline J gene to fill in the end. The V gene is TRBV13-3, the J gene TRBJ2-1; 11 bases agree with TRBD1. The CDR3 runs 15 residues. V shed 4 bases and J 3 bases; nucleotides not matched to a gene: 3. Germline V lookup: CDR1 NNHDY, CDR2 SYVADS. The part of the CDR3 DNA that was read is TGTGCCAGCAGTTGGACAGGGGGCCCCTATGCT. It specifies CASSWTGGPYA. The CDR3, in full, reads CASSWTGGPYAEQFF.

Turning to this clone: The gene symbols are mouse symbols. The DNA ends 4 residues before the CDR3 does, and the rest of the CDR3 is filled in from the germline J gene. The chain has TRBV19 and TRBJ2-1, with TRBD2 identical over 10 bases. There are 16 residues in the CDR3. V lost 3 bases to trimming and J lost 0 bases; unmatched junction nucleotides: 3. Germline CDR1 and CDR2: FNHDT and SITEND (reference sequence). Incomplete CDR3 DNA: TGTGCCAGCAGTACCGACTGGGGGGATAACTATGCT. It specifies CASSTDWGDNYA. The CDR3 in its entirety is CASSTDWGDNYAEQFF.

As concerns this clone: Mouse gene names and germline throughout. Sequencing ends 4 residues short of the CDR3 end; the germline J gene provides the rest. The chain couples TRBV19 to TRBJ2-7; a possible D gene is TRBD2 (7 bases). Germline lookup yields CDR1 FNHDT and CDR2 SITEND (reference sequence). This CDR3 has 16 amino acids. V was trimmed by 0 bases and J by 0 bases, leaving 13 bases between them. Incomplete CDR3 DNA: TGTGCCAGCAGTATAGACCTGGGGGCAAGCTCCTAT. It codes for CASSIDLGASSY. The CDR3, in full, reads CASSIDLGASSYEQYF.

This clone was counted ten times or more. The gene names here belong to mouse. The CDR3 is cut off 4 residues early in the read; its end comes from the germline J gene. The chain links TRBV13-3 to TRBJ2-1; D might be TRBD1 (5 bases). Trimming stripped 7 bases from V and 1 base from J, with 9 bases between. From germline, CDR1 is NNHDY and CDR2 SYVADS. This CDR3 comprises 13 residues. The covered CDR3 bases are TGTGCCAGCTCGACAGTAAACTATGCT. Protein sequence: CASSTVNYA. In full, the CDR3 reads CASSTVNYAEQFF.

Of note for this clone: Here the gene names and germline are mouse. The read ends 4 residues before the CDR3 terminus; that terminus is restored from the germline J gene. In the same sample, other DNA sequences code for this CDR3. This chain uses TRBV17 with TRBJ1-2, with D possibly being TRBD1 (6 bases). From germline, CDR1 is MNHDT and CDR2 YYDKIL. V dropped 0 bases and J dropped 4 bases, with 9 bases sitting between them. The CDR3 extends over 14 amino acids. CDR3 in amino acids: CASSRDRGGSDYTF. Partial CDR3 DNA: TGTGCTAGCAGTAGAGACAGGGGAGGCTCC.

This clone was counted between two and nine times. Gene names and germline match the mouse. Sequencing ends 4 residues short of the CDR3 end; the germline J gene provides the rest. The chain recombines TRBV14 with TRBJ2-1; 11 nucleotides align to TRBD2. Germline loops: CDR1 SGHDT, CDR2 FRDEAV. The trim removed 1 base at V and 1 base at J, leaving 1 base unmatched. The CDR3 has 16 amino acids. The CDR3 loop is CASSFGTGGNYAEQFF. CDR3 bases read: TGTGCCAGCAGTTTCGGGACTGGGGGAAACTATGCT.

This clone has only a few counts. The genes and germline here are from mouse. The read finishes 4 residues shy of the CDR3 end, and the germline J gene is used to complete it. The V and J genes are TRBV31 and TRBJ2-5; 10 bases fit TRBD2. Looked up from germline, CDR1 is GKSSPN and CDR2 is SITVG. The V and J ends lost 3 bases and 2 bases, in that order; junction bases with no gene match: 2. This CDR3 has 14 amino acids. This CDR3 is CAWRDWGIQDTQYF. The CDR3 bases that were read are TGTGCCTGGAGGGACTGGGGGATCCAAGAC.